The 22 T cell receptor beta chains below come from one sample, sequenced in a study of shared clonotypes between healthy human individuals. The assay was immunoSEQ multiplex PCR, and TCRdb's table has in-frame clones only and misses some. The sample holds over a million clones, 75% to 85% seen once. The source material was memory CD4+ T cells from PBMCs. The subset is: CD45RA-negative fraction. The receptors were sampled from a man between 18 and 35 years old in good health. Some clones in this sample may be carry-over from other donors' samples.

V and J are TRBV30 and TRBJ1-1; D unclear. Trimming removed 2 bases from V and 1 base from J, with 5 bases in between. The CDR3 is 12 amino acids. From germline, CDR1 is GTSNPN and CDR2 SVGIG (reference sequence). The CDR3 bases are TGTGCCTGGAGTCCACGGAACACTGAAGCTTTCTTT. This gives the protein CAWSPRNTEAFF.

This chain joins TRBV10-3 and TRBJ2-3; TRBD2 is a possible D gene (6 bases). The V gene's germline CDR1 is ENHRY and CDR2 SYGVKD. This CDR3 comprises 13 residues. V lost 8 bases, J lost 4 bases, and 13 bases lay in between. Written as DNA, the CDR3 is TGTGCCATCTCGTTCGGGAGATCAGATACGCAGTATTTT. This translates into CAISFGRSDTQYF.

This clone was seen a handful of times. The CDR3 here is CASSQGGLAGGNTDTQYF. The CDR3 DNA is TGCGCCAGCAGCCAGGGGGGACTAGCGGGAGGGAACACAGATACGCAGTATTTT. The chain employs TRBV4-1 and TRBJ2-3; 16 bases match TRBD2. V was clipped by 3 bases and J by 2 bases; unmatched bases: 5. The CDR3 is made up of 18 amino acids. Germline CDR1 is MGHRA and CDR2 is YSYEKL.

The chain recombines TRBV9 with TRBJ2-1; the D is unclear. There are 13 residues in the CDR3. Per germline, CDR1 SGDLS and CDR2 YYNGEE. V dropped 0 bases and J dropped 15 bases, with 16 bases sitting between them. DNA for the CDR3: TGTGCCAGCAGCGTAGCATCGCGGCCTTGGGGGTTCTTC. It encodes CASSVASRPWGFF. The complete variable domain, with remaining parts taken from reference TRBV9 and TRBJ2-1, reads DSGVTQTPKHLITATGQRVTLRCSPRSGDLSVYWYQQSLDQGLQFLIQYYNGEERAKGNILERFSAQQFPDLHSELNLSSLELGDSALYFCASSVASRPWGFFGPGTRLTVL.

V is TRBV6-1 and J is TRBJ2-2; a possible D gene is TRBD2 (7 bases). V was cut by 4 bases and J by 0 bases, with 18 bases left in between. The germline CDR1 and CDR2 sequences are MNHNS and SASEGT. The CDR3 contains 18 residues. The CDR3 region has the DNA TGTGCCAGCAGTGTCTTAAGGGGAGGGACAACGAACACCGGGGAGCTGTTTTTT. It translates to CASSVLRGGTTNTGELFF.

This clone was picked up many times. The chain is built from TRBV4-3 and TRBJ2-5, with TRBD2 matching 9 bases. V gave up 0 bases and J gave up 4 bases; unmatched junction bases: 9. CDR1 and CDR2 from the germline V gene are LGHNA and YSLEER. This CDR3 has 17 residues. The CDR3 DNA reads TGCGCCAGCAGCCAAGATGTAGCGGGAGCCCGGGGAGAGACCCAGTACTTC. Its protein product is CASSQDVAGARGETQYF.

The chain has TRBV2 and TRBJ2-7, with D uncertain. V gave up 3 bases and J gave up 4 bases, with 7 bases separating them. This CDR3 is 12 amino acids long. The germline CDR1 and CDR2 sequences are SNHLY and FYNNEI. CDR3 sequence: CASSDPEYEQYF. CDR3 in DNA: TGTGCCAGCAGTGATCCGGAGTACGAGCAGTACTTC.

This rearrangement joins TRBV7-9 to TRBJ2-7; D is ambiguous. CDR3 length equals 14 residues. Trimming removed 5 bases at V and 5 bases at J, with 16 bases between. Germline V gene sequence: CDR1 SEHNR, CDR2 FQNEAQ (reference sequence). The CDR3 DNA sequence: TGTGCCAGCAGCACACCTCCCCTCTTGGACGAGCAGTACTTC. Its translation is CASSTPPLLDEQYF.

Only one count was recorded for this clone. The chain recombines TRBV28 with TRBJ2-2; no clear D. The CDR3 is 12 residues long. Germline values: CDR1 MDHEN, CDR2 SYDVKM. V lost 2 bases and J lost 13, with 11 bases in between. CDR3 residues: CASSLNKPRLFF. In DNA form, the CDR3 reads TGTGCCAGCAGTTTAAATAAGCCGAGGCTGTTTTTT.

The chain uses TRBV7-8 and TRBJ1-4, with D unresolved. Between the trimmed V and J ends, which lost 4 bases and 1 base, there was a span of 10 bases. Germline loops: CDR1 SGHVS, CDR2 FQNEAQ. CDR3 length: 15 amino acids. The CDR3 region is CASSSGVGTNEKLFF. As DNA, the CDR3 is TGTGCCAGCAGCTCGGGCGTTGGAACTAATGAAAAACTGTTTTTT.

CDR3 DNA: TGTGCCACCAGCAGAGCCCAACTCCTAGCGGCTACAAGAGATACGCAGTATTTT. Its protein product is CATSRAQLLAATRDTQYF. This chain joins TRBV15 and TRBJ2-3; TRBD2 agrees at 7 bases. The length of the CDR3 is 18 residues. The V and J ends lost 1 base and 5 bases, in that order; junction bases with no gene match: 15. Per the germline V gene, CDR1 is LNHNV and CDR2 is YYDKDF (reference sequence). Filled out from reference TRBV15 and TRBJ2-3, the complete variable domain reads DAMVIQNPRYQVTQFGKPVTLSCSQTLNHNVMYWYQQKSSQAPKLLFHYYDKDFNNEADTPDNFQSRRPNTSFCFLDIRSPGLGDTAMYLCATSRAQLLAATRDTQYFGPGTRLTVL.

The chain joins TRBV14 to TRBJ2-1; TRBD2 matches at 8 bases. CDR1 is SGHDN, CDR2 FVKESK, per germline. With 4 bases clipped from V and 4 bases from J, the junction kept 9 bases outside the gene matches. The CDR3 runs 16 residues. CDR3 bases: TGTGCCAGCAGCCGGAGGGGACTAGGGGGATACAATGAGCAGTTCTTC. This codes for CASSRRGLGGYNEQFF.

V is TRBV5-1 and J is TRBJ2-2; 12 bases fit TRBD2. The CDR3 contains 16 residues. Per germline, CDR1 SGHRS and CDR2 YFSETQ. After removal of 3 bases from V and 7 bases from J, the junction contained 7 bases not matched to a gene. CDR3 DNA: TGCGCCAGCAGCTCACTAGCGGGAGGATTGGTCGGGGAGCTGTTTTTT. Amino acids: CASSSLAGGLVGELFF. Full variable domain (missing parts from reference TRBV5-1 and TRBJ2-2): KAGVTQTPRYLIKTRGQQVTLSCSPISGHRSVSWYQQTPGQGLQFLFEYFSETQRNKGNFPGRFSGRQFSNSRSEMNVSTLELGDSALYLCASSSLAGGLVGELFFGEGSRLTVL.

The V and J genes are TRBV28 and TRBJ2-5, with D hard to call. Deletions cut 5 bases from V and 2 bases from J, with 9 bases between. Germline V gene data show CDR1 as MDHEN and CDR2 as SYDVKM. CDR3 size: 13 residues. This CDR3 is CASSPITQETQYF. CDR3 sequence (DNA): TGTGCCAGCAGTCCGATAACGCAAGAGACCCAGTACTTC.

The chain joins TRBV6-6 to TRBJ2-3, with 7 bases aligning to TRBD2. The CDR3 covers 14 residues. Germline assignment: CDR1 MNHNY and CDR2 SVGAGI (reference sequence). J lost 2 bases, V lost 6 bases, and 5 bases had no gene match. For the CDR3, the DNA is TGTGCCAGCAGCCGGGACTATCCCACAGATACGCAGTATTTT. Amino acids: CASSRDYPTDTQYF.

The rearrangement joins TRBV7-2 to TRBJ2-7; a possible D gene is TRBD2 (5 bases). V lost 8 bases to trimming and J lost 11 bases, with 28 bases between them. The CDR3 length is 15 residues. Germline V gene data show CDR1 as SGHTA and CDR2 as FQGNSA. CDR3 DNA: TGTGCCAGCGTACTACTTCCGGGAATAAACCTCGTAAAGTACTTC. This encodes CASVLLPGINLVKYF.

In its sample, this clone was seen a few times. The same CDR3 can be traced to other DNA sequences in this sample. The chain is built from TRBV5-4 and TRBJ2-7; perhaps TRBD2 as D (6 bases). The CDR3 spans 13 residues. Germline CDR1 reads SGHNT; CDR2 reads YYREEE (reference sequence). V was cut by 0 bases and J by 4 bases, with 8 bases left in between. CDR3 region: CASSLAGVYEQYF. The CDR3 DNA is TGTGCCAGCAGCTTGGCGGGGGTATACGAGCAGTACTTC.

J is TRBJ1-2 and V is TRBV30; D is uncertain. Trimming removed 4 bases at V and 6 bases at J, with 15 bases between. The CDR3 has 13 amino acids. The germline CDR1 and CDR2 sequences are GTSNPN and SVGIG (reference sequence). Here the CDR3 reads CAWTRSNYDGYTF. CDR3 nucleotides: TGTGCCTGGACACGATCTAACTATGATGGCTACACCTTC.

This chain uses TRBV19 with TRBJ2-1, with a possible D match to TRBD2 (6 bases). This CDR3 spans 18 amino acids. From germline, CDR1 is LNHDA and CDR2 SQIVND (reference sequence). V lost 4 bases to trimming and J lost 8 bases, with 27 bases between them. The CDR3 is CASSKTLPSSAVVDEQFF. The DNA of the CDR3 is TGTGCCAGTAGTAAGACCCTTCCTTCTAGCGCTGTTGTCGATGAGCAGTTCTTC. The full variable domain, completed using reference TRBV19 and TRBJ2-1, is DGGITQSPKYLFRKEGQNVTLSCEQNLNHDAMYWYRQDPGQGLRLIYYSQIVNDFQKGDIAEGYSVSREKKESFPLTVTSAQKNPTAFYLCASSKTLPSSAVVDEQFFGPGTRLTVL.

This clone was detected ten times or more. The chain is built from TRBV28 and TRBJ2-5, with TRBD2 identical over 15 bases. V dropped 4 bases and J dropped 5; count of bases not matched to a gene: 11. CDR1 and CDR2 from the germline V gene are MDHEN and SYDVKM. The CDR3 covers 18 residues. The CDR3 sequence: CASSSIWTSGRARETQYF. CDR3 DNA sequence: TGTGCCAGCAGTTCCATTTGGACTAGCGGGAGGGCCCGTGAGACCCAGTACTTC. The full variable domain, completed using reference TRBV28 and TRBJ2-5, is DVKVTQSSRYLVKRTGEKVFLECVQDMDHENMFWYRQDPGLGLRLIYFSYDVKMKEKGDIPEGYSVSREKKERFSLILESASTNQTSMYLCASSSIWTSGRARETQYFGPGTRLLVL.

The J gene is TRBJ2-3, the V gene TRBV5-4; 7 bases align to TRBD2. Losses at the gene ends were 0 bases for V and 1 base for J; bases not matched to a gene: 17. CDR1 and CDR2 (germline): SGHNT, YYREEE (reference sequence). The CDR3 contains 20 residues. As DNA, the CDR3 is TGTGCCAGCAGCTTGGATACGGGGGGAGGGGAAGCTGGGGGCACAGATACGCAGTATTTT. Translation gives CASSLDTGGGEAGGTDTQYF.

CDR3: CATSSDRGRVNTEAFF. Here the CDR3 DNA reads TGTGCCACCAGCAGCGACAGGGGGCGGGTGAACACTGAAGCTTTCTTT. The J gene is TRBJ1-1, the V gene TRBV15; 10 bases are a match to TRBD1. CDR3 length: 16 amino acids. V dropped 3 bases and J dropped 0; count of bases not matched to a gene: 4. Per germline, CDR1 LNHNV and CDR2 YYDKDF (reference sequence).